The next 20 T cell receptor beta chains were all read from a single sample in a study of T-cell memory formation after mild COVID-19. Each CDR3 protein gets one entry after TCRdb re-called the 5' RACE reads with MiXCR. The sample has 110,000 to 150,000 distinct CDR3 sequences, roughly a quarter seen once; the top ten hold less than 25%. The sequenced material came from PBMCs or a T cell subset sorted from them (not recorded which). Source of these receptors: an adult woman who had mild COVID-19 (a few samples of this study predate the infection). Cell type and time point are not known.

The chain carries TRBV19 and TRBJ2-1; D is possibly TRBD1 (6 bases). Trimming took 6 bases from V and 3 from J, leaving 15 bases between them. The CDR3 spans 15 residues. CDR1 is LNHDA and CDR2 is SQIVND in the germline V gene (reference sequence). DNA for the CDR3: TGTGCCAGTAGCCGGACAGCCTCCGTCTACAATGAGCAGTTCTTC. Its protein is CASSRTASVYNEQFF.

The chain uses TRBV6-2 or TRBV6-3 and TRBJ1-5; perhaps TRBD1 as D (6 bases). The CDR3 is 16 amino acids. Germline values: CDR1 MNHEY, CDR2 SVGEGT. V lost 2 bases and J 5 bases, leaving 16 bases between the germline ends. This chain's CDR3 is CASSYLQGMGYQPQHF. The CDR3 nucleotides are TGTGCCAGCAGTTACCTCCAGGGGATGGGGTATCAGCCCCAGCATTTT.

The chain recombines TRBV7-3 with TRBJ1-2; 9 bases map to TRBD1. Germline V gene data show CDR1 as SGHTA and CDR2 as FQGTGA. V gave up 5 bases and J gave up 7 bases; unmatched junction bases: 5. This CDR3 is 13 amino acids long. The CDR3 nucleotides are TGTGCCAGCAGCACCCCGGGACAGGGTGGCTACACCTTC. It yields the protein CASSTPGQGGYTF.

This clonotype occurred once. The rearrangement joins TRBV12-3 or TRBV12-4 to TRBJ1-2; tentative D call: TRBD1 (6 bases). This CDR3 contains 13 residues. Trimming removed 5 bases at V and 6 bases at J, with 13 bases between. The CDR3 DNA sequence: TGTGCCAGCAGTCGGAAACAGGGACATGGCTACACCTTC. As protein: CASSRKQGHGYTF.

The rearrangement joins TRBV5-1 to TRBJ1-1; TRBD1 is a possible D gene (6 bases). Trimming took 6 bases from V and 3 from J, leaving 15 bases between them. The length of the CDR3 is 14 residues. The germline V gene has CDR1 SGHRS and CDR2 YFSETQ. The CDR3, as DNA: TGCGCCAGCACGATACAGGGAGGGGACACTGAAGCTTTCTTT. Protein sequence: CASTIQGGDTEAFF. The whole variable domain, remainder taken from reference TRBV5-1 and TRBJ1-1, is KAGVTQTPRYLIKTRGQQVTLSCSPISGHRSVSWYQQTPGQGLQFLFEYFSETQRNKGNFPGRFSGRQFSNSRSEMNVSTLELGDSALYLCASTIQGGDTEAFFGQGTRLTVV.

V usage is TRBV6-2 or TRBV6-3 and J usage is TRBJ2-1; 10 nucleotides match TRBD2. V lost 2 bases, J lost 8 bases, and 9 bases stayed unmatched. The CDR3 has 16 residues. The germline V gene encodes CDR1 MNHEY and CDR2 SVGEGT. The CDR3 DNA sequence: TGTGCCAGCAGTTACACCGCAGCGGGAGGGACCGATGAGCAGTTCTTC. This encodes CASSYTAAGGTDEQFF.

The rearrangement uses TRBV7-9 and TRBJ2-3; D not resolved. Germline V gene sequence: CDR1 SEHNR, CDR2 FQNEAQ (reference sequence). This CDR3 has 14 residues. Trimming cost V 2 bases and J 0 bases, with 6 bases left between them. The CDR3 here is CASSLLTSTDTQYF. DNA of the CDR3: TGTGCCAGCAGCTTATTAACGAGCACAGATACGCAGTATTTT.

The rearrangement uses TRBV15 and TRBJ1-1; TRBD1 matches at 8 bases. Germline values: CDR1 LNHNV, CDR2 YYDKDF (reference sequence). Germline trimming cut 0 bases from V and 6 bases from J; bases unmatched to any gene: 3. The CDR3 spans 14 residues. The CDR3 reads CATSREAGGPEAFF. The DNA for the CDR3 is TGTGCCACCAGCAGAGAGGCAGGGGGCCCTGAAGCTTTCTTT.

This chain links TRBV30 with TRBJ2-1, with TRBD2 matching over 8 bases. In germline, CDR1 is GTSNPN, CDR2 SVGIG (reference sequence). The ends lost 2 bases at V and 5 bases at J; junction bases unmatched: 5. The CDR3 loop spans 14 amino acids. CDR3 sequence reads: CAWSPSGLDNEQFF. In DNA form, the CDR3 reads TGTGCCTGGAGTCCCTCGGGACTAGACAATGAGCAGTTCTTC.

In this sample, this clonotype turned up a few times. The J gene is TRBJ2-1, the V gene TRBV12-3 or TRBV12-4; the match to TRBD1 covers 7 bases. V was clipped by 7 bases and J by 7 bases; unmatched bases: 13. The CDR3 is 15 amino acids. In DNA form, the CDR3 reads TGTGCCAGCATCCCAGGGGGTTTTGGTTGGAATGAGCAGTTCTTC. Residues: CASIPGGFGWNEQFF.

The CDR3 sequence is CASSFPGPGEQYF. The DNA of the CDR3 is TGTGCCAGCAGCTTCCCGGGACCGGGCGAGCAGTACTTC. The gene calls are TRBV7-9 and TRBJ2-7; TRBD1 or TRBD2 may be the D gene (5 bases each). The ends were cut back, 3 bases at V and 6 bases at J, with 12 bases in the middle. CDR1 and CDR2 (germline): SEHNR, FQNEAQ (reference sequence). There are 13 residues in the CDR3.

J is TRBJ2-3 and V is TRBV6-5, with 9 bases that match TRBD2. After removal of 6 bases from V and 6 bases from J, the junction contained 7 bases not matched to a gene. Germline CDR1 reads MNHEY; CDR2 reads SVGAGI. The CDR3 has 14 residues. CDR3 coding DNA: TGTGCCAGCAGCCATAGCGGGAGTGCGGATACGCAGTATTTT. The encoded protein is CASSHSGSADTQYF.

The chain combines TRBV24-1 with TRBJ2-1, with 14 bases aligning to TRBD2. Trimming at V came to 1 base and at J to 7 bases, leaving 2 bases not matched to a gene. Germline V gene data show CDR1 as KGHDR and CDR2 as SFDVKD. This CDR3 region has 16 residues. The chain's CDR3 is CATSDLGTSGSNEQFF. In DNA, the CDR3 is TGTGCCACCAGTGATTTAGGGACTAGCGGGAGTAATGAGCAGTTCTTC.

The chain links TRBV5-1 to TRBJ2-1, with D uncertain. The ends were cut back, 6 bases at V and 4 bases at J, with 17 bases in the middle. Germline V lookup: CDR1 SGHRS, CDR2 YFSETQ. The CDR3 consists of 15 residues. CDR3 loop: CASNPPGYSYNEQFF. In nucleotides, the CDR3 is TGCGCCAGCAACCCCCCCGGATATTCTTACAATGAGCAGTTCTTC.

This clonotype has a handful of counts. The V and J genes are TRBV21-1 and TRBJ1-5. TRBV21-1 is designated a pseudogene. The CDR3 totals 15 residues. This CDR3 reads CASSKGRPDDQPQHF. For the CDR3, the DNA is TGTGCCAGCAGCAAAGGAAGGCCCGACGATCAGCCCCAGCATTTT.

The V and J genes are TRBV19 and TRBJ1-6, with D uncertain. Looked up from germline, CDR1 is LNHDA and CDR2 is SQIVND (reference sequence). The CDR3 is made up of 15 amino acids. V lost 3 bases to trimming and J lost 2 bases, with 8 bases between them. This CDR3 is CASSIPGTYNSPLHF. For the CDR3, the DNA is TGTGCCAGTAGTATCCCGGGCACCTATAATTCACCCCTCCACTTT.

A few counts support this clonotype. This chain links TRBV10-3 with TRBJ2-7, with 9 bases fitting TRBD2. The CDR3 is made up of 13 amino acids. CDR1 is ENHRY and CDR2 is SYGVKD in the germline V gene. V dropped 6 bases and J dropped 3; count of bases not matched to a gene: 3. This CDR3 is CAISRTSVYEQYF. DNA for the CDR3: TGTGCCATCAGCCGGACTAGCGTCTACGAGCAGTACTTC.

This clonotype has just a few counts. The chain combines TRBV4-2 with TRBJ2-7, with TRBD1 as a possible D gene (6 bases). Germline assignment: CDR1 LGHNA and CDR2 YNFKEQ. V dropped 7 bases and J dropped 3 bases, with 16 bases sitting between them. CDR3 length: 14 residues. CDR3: CASTPGTNIYEQYF. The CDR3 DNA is TGTGCCAGCACTCCCGGGACAAATATCTACGAGCAGTACTTC.

The chain's CDR3 is CASSIEQGLGTDTQYF. The CDR3 nucleotides are TGTGCCAGTAGTATAGAACAGGGGTTGGGCACAGATACGCAGTATTTT. The chain employs TRBV19 and TRBJ2-3; 7 bases are a match to TRBD1. CDR1 and CDR2 from the germline V gene are LNHDA and SQIVND (reference sequence). V was clipped by 0 bases and J by 1 base; unmatched bases: 4. The CDR3 runs 16 residues.

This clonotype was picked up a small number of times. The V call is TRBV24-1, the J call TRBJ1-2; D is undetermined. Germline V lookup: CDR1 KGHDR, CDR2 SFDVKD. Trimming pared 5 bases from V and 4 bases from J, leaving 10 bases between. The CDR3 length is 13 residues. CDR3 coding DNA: TGTGCCACCAGTGTAAGCCGTAGCTATGGCTACACCTTC. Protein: CATSVSRSYGYTF.